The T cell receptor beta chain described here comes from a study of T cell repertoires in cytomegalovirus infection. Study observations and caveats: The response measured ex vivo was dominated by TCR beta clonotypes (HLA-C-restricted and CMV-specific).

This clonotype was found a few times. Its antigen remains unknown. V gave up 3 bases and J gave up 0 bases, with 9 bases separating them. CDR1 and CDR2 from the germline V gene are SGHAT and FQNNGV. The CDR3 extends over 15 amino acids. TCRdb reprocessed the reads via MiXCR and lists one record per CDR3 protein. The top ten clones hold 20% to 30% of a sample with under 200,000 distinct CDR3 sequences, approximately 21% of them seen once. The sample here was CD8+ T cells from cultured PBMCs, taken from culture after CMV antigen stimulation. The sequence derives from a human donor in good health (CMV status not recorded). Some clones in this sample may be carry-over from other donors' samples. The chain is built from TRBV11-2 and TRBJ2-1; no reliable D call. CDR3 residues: CASSLGLSSYNEQFF. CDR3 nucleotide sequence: TGTGCCAGCAGCTTGGGATTGAGCTCCTACAATGAGCAGTTCTTC.